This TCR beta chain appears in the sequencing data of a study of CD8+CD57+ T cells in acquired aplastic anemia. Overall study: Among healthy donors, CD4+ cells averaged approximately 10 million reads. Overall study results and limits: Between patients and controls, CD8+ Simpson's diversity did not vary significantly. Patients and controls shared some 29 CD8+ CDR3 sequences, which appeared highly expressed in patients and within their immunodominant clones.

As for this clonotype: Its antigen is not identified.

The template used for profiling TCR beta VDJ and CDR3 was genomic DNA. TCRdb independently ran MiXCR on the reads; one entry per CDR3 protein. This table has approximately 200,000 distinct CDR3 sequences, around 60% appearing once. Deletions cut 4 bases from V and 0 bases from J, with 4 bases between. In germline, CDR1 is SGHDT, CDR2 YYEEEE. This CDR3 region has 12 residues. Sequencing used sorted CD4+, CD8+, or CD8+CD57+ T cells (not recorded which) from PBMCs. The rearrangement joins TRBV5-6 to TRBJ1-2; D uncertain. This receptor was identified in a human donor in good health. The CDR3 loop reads CASSGANYGYTF. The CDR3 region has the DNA TGTGCCAGCAGCGGGGCTAACTATGGCTACACCTTC. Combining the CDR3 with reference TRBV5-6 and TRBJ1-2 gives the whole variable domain DAGVTQSPTHLIKTRGQQVTLRCSPKSGHDTVSWYQQALGQGPQFIFQYYEEEERQRGNFPDRFSGHQFPNYSSELNVNALLLGDSALYLCASSGANYGYTFGSGTRLTVV.